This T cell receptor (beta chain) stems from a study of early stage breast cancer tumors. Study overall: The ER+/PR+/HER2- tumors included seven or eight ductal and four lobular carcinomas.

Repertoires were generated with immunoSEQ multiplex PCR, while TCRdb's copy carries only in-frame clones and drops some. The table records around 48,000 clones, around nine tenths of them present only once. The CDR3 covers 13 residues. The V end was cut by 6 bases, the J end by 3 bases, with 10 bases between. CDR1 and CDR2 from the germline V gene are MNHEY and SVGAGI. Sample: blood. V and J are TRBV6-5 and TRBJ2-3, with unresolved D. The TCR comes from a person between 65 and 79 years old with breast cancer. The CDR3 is CASRAPPTDTQYF. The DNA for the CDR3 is TGTGCCAGCAGAGCACCCCCAACAGATACGCAGTATTTT.